The 19 T cell receptor beta chains reported below all come from one sample, sequenced in a study of Graves' ophthalmopathy and Graves' hyperthyroidism. Transcripts of RNA were the source for amplifying TCR beta CDR3 regions. The workflow started with a first-round RT-PCR run with HTBI primers and then moved on to a second-round multiplex PCR. TCRdb analysed the multiplex PCR reads with MiXCR anew, one entry per CDR3 protein. The sample gives 900,000 to 1,200,000 distinct CDR3 sequences, 35% to 45% of which show up once; 11% is in the top ten. Sequenced: peripheral blood or thyroid tissue (not recorded which). These receptors originate from an adult man with Graves' hyperthyroidism.

This clonotype showed up just a few times. Germline is not matched at one junction end, which may reflect a read error. The chain recombines TRBV10-3 with TRBJ2-2; tentatively, D is TRBD2 (5 bases). Germline CDR1 and CDR2: ENHRY and SYGVKD. The CDR3 extends over 17 amino acids. CDR3 nucleotides: TGTGCCAGCAGTGAATACCGGCGTCGAGGGTACACCGGGGAGCTGTTTTTT. As protein: CASSEYRRRGYTGELFF.

The J gene is TRBJ2-7, the V gene TRBV15; D might be TRBD1 or TRBD2, each matching 5 bases. The CDR3 loop spans 14 amino acids. The V gene lost 4 bases and the J gene lost 2 bases, with 12 bases spanning the gap. Germline V lookup: CDR1 LNHNV, CDR2 YYDKDF (reference sequence). CDR3 in amino acids: CATSKRDGAYEQYF. The DNA of the CDR3 is TGTGCCACCAGCAAAAGGGACGGAGCCTACGAGCAGTACTTC.

This clonotype was observed a handful of times. This chain's CDR3 is CASDAGGEQYF. The CDR3 nucleotides are TGTGCCAGTGACGCCGGCGGGGAGCAGTACTTC. The chain joins TRBV28 to TRBJ2-7; TRBD2 is a possible D gene (5 bases). The CDR3 is 11 residues long. V was shortened by 9 bases and J by 7 bases, with 13 bases between the two germline ends. Germline CDR1 MDHEN, CDR2 SYDVKM.

In this sample, this clonotype turned up many times. V gene TRBV29-1 combines with J gene TRBJ2-5, with D perhaps matching TRBD2 (5 bases). CDR1 SQVTM and CDR2 ANQGSEA come from the germline V gene. This CDR3 region has 14 residues. The ends were cut back, 6 bases at V and 1 base at J, with 15 bases in the middle. CDR3 in amino acids: CSVSGVPAQETQYF. CDR3 in DNA: TGCAGCGTCAGCGGTGTCCCCGCCCAAGAGACCCAGTACTTC. The variable domain in full, completed from reference TRBV29-1 and TRBJ2-5, reads SAVISQKPSRDICQRGTSLTIQCQVDSQVTMMFWYRQQPGQSLTLIATANQGSEATYESGFVIDKFPISRPNLTFSTLTVSNMSPEDSSIYLCSVSGVPAQETQYFGPGTRLLVL.

The sample holds a few counts of this clonotype. V and J are TRBV7-9 and TRBJ2-7; D is tentatively TRBD1 or TRBD2 (5 bases each). This CDR3 has 17 residues. The germline V and J ends were trimmed by 5 bases and 2 bases, with 22 bases remaining between them. Germline V gene lookup returns CDR1 SEHNR and CDR2 FQNEAQ (reference sequence). Here the CDR3 reads CASSPQGARGITYEQYF. Written as DNA, the CDR3 is TGTGCCAGCAGCCCCCAGGGCGCGAGGGGAATCACCTACGAGCAGTACTTC. The whole variable domain, filled in from reference TRBV7-9 and TRBJ2-7, reads DTGVSQNPRHKITKRGQNVTFRCDPISEHNRLYWYRQTLGQGPEFLTYFQNEAQLEKSRLLSDRFSAERPKGSFSTLEIQRTEQGDSAMYLCASSPQGARGITYEQYFGPGTRLTVT.

This chain connects TRBV20-1 to TRBJ1-5, with a tentative D call TRBD1 (6 bases). Germline V lookup: CDR1 DFQATT, CDR2 SNEGSKA (reference sequence). Trimming took 5 bases from V and 2 from J, leaving 22 bases between them. The length of the CDR3 is 17 residues. Here the CDR3 reads CSAHQRGQGRGNQPQHF. CDR3 sequence (DNA): TGCAGTGCTCACCAACGGGGGCAGGGTAGGGGCAATCAGCCCCAGCATTTT.

Ten or more counts support this clonotype. This chain connects TRBV12-3 or TRBV12-4 to TRBJ2-7; D could derive from TRBD1 or TRBD2 (5 bases each). The CDR3 consists of 15 residues. V was pared by 3 bases and J by 2 bases, with 14 bases between. CDR3 sequence (DNA): TGTGCCAGCAGTTTGGCAGGGAGACACCCCTACGAGCAGTACTTC. Protein product: CASSLAGRHPYEQYF.

The rearrangement joins TRBV29-1 to TRBJ2-2, with D unclear. The V and J ends lost 7 bases and 7 bases respectively, with 7 bases between them. The CDR3 length is 10 residues. The germline CDR1 and CDR2 sequences are SQVTM and ANQGSEA. This CDR3 reads CSATLGELFF. The DNA of the CDR3 is TGCAGCGCCACCCTCGGGGAGCTGTTTTTT.

This clonotype was detected ten times or more. This chain uses TRBV29-1 with TRBJ1-1; no clear D. CDR1 is SQVTM, CDR2 ANQGSEA, per germline. The CDR3 spans 14 residues. The CDR3 protein is CSAFSGLGQSEAFF. Here the CDR3 DNA reads TGCAGTGCCTTTAGCGGGCTGGGCCAAAGTGAAGCTTTCTTT.

This clonotype appeared many times. The chain recombines TRBV7-8 with TRBJ1-3; 9 bases line up with TRBD1. Germline V gene sequence: CDR1 SGHVS, CDR2 FQNEAQ. Trimming at V came to 4 bases and at J to 1 base, leaving 8 bases not matched to a gene. This CDR3 has 17 residues. The chain's CDR3 is CASSSRTGVFSGNTIYF. The CDR3 DNA sequence: TGTGCCAGCAGCTCAAGGACAGGGGTTTTTTCTGGAAACACCATATATTTT.

The gene calls are TRBV11-2 and TRBJ2-2, with TRBD2 identical over 7 bases. V shed 6 bases and J 0 bases; nucleotides not matched to a gene: 16. Germline V gene sequence: CDR1 SGHAT, CDR2 FQNNGV. This CDR3 is built from 19 residues. CDR3 sequence: CASRARDYPSSTNTGELFF. CDR3 nucleotides: TGTGCCAGCAGGGCCCGGGACTACCCTTCTTCAACGAACACCGGGGAGCTGTTTTTT.

The chain recombines TRBV9 with TRBJ2-2; D uncertain. Trimming took 3 bases from V and 4 from J, leaving 16 bases between them. Germline V lookup: CDR1 SGDLS, CDR2 YYNGEE. The CDR3 has 16 residues. CDR3 nucleotide sequence: TGTGCCAGCAGCGACCCTACCAGCTATGCCACCGGGGAGCTGTTTTTT. Translation: CASSDPTSYATGELFF.

As for this clonotype: A read error is possible here, since a much larger clone lies one base away. The rearrangement uses TRBV7-9 and TRBJ2-5; the D gene is possibly TRBD2 (6 bases). Per the germline V gene, CDR1 is SEHNR and CDR2 is FQNEAQ (reference sequence). Deletions cut 3 bases from V and 7 bases from J, with 9 bases between. This CDR3 has 12 amino acids. The CDR3 protein is CASSFLGGTQYF. The CDR3 DNA reads TGTGCCAGCAGCTTCCTGGGGGGGACCCAGTACTTC.

This rearrangement joins TRBV7-2 to TRBJ2-3; 9 positions agree with TRBD2. From germline, CDR1 is SGHTA and CDR2 FQGNSA. CDR3 length equals 15 residues. Germline trimming cut 2 bases from V and 4 bases from J; bases unmatched to any gene: 4. CDR3 nucleotides: TGTGCCAGCAGCTTAACCCGACTAGCGGCAGATACGCAGTATTTT. Amino acids: CASSLTRLAADTQYF.

V and J are TRBV7-2 and TRBJ2-1; TRBD1 might be the D (6 bases). V lost 0 bases to trimming and J lost 1 base, with 7 bases between them. Germline V gene lookup returns CDR1 SGHTA and CDR2 FQGNSA. This CDR3 spans 15 amino acids. Written as DNA, the CDR3 is TGTGCCAGCAGCTTAGCGGGACAATCCTACAATGAGCAGTTCTTC. It specifies CASSLAGQSYNEQFF.

Notes on this clonotype: Being one base from a much bigger clone, this may be a read error. The rearrangement joins TRBV6-1 to TRBJ1-6, with D tentatively TRBD1 (5 bases). Germline values: CDR1 MNHNS, CDR2 SASEGT. The CDR3 contains 15 residues. The DNA of the CDR3 is TGTGCCAGCAGACCACAGGAAAACTATATTTCACCCCTCCACTTT. Amino acids: CASRPQENYISPLHF.

Notes on this clonotype: This likely comes from a read error, as the CDR3 has no conserved phenylalanine or tryptophan at its end. No DNA is shown, since the ends of the CDR3 on it are uncertain; the CDR3 is the one TCRdb lists. This chain links TRBV20-1 with TRBJ2-7. Counting both end residues, the CDR3 totals 10 amino acids. Germline V gene data show CDR1 as DFQATT and CDR2 as SNEGSKA (reference sequence). CDR3 in amino acids: CSARDISAVI.

This clonotype was counted a few times. J is TRBJ1-2 and V is TRBV20-1; D possibly corresponds to TRBD1 (5 bases). Between the trimmed V and J ends, which lost 7 bases and 8 bases, there was a span of 11 bases. The CDR3 extends over 10 amino acids. CDR1 DFQATT and CDR2 SNEGSKA come from the germline V gene (reference sequence). Written as DNA, the CDR3 is TGCAGTGGGGGGTTATCCGGCTACACCTTC. Translated, it gives CSGGLSGYTF.

This clonotype was observed at least ten times. This chain links TRBV2 with TRBJ2-2; tentative D call: TRBD1 (6 bases). V gave up 6 bases and J gave up 2 bases, with 10 bases separating them. In germline, CDR1 is SNHLY, CDR2 FYNNEI. CDR3 length: 14 residues. The CDR3 region is CASRSDSNTGELFF. CDR3 DNA sequence: TGTGCCAGCAGATCGGACAGTAACACCGGGGAGCTGTTTTTT.